The clone carrying this T cell receptor beta chain has a count of ten or more. Its antigen is still unknown. Preparing the TCRbeta library involved the use of unique molecular identifiers. TCRdb reanalysed the PCR reads using MiXCR and keeps one entry per CDR3 protein. The sample contains fewer than 250,000 distinct CDR3 sequences, roughly 18% of which appear only once. The data were taken from a study of T-cell reconstitution after alpha-beta-depleted transplantation in children. Study results and caveats: From newly produced T cells came most of the T-cell counts and diversity one year after transplant. Roughly two months post-transplant, alpha-beta T cells reportedly originated from several hundred graft clones that had expanded.

This sample comprised PBMCs, mostly from graft donor cells, obtained 360 days after TCRalphabeta/CD19-depleted stem cell transplant. This receptor was obtained from a male patient aged 2-15 years who had a stem cell transplant for acute lymphoblastic leukemia, so the T cells may come from the graft donor.

The CDR3 region has the DNA TGTGCCAGCATGTTCAGAAGGGAGAACACTGAAGCTTTCTTT. It translates to CASMFRRENTEAFF. The J gene is TRBJ1-1, the V gene TRBV12-3 or TRBV12-4; the D is unclear. V gave up 7 bases and J gave up 1 base, with 13 bases separating them. The CDR3 length is 14 residues.